This T cell receptor beta chain is drawn from a study of blood T cell repertoires in COVID-19. About the study: Samples taken during acute and convalescent COVID-19 were collected in the United States, Italy and Spain. PBMCs, B-cell-depleted T cells, or T cells were the source of the cDNA or gDNA that made up the material.

This clone occurred a few times. This CDR3 is built from 11 residues. CDR1 is MDHEN and CDR2 is SYDVKM in the germline V gene. Original data processing: Amplified reference gene primers provided the basis for estimating nucleated cell counts. Sequenced by immunoSEQ multiplex PCR; TCRdb stores in-frame clones only, minus some. D and trimming were read from the DNA, whereas the V and J calls and clone size are those reported in that table. The sample consists of approximately 160,000 clones, 70% to 90% of them appearing once. V usage is TRBV28 and J usage is TRBJ1-1; possibly TRBD1 for D (5 bases). This clonotype was sampled from a woman in her 70s with acute or convalescent COVID-19. The sample was peripheral blood. The CDR3 DNA reads TGTGCACATACAGGGAACACTGAAGCTTTCTTT. Translating it yields CAHTGNTEAFF.